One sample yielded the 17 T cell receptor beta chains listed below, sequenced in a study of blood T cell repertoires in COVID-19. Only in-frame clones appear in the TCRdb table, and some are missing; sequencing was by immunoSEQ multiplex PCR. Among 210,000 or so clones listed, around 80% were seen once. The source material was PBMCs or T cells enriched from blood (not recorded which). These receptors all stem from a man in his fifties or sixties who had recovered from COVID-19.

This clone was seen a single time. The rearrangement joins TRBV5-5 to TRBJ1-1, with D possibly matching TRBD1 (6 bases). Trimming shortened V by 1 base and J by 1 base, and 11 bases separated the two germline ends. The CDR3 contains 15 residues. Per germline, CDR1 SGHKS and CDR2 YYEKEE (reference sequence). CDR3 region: CASSLLAGANTEAFF. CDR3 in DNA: TGTGCCAGCAGCTTGTTGGCAGGGGCGAACACTGAAGCTTTCTTT.

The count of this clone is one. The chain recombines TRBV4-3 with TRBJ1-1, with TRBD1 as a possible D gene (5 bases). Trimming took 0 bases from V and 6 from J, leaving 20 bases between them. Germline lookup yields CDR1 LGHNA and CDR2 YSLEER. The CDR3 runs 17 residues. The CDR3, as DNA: TGCGCCAGCAGCCAAGACCCCCCCGGGGGGTGGGGGTCTGAAGCTTTCTTT. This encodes CASSQDPPGGWGSEAFF.

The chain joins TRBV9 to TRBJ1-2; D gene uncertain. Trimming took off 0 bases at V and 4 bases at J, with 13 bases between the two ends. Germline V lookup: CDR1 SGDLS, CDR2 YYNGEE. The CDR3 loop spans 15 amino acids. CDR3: CASSVAMGLGYGYTF. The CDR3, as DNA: TGTGCCAGCAGCGTAGCTATGGGCTTGGGCTATGGCTACACCTTC. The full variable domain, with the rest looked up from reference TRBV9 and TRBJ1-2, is DSGVTQTPKHLITATGQRVTLRCSPRSGDLSVYWYQQSLDQGLQFLIQYYNGEERAKGNILERFSAQQFPDLHSELNLSSLELGDSALYFCASSVAMGLGYGYTFGSGTRLTVV.

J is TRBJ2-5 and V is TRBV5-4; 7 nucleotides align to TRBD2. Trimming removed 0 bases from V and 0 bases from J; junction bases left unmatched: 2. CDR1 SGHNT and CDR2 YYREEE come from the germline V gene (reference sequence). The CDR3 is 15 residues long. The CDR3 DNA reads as TGTGCCAGCAGCTTGGGGGGGAGGGACCAAGAGACCCAGTACTTC. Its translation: CASSLGGRDQETQYF.

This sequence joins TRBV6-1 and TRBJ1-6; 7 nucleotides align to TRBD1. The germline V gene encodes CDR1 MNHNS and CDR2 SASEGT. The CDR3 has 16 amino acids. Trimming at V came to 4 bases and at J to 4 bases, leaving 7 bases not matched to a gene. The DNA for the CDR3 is TGTGCCAGCAGTGCCCAGGGACAGCATTATAATTCACCCCTCCACTTT. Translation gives CASSAQGQHYNSPLHF.

As DNA, the CDR3 is TGTGCTAGTGGTTTGGCACTTGGGCAGAGCACAGATACGCAGTATTTT. This sequence encodes CASGLALGQSTDTQYF. The J gene is TRBJ2-3, the V gene TRBV12-5; D uncertain. Trimming removed 1 base from V and 0 bases from J, with 11 bases in between. The CDR3 has 16 residues. CDR1 and CDR2 (germline): LGHNT, FRNRAP.

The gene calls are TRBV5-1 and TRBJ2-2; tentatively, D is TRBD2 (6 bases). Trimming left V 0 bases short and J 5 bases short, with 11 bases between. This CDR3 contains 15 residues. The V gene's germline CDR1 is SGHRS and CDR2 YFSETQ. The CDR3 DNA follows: TGCGCCAGCAGCTTGGATTGGGGGGATACCGGGGAGCTGTTTTTT. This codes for CASSLDWGDTGELFF.

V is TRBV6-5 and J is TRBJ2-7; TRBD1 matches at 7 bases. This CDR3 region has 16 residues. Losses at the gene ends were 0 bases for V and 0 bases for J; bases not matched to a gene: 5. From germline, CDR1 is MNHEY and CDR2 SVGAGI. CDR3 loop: CASSYSGTAGSYEQYF. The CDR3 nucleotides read TGTGCCAGCAGTTACTCCGGGACAGCCGGCTCCTACGAGCAGTACTTC.

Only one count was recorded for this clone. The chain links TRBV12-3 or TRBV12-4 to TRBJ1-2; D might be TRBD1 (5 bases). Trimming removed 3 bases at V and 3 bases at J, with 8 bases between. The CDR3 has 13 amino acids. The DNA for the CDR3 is TGTGCCAGCAGTTTGGAACAGGACTATGGCTACACCTTC. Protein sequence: CASSLEQDYGYTF.

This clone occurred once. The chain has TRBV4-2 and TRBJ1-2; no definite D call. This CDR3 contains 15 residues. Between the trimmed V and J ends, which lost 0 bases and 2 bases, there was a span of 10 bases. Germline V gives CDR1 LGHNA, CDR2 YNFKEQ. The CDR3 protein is CASSQDGDGNYGYTF. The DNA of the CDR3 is TGTGCCAGCAGCCAAGATGGCGACGGGAACTATGGCTACACCTTC.

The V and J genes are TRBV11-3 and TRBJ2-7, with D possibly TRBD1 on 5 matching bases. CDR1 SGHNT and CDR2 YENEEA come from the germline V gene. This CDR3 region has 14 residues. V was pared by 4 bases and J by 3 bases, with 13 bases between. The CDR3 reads CASSYRTPIYEQYF. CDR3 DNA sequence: TGTGCCAGCAGCTACCGGACACCCATCTACGAGCAGTACTTC.

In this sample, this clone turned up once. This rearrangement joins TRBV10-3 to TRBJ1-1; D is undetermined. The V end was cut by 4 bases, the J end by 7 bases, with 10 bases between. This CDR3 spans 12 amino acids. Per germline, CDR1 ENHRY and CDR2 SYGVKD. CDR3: CAISALGIEAFF. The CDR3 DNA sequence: TGTGCCATCAGTGCGCTCGGGATTGAAGCTTTCTTT.

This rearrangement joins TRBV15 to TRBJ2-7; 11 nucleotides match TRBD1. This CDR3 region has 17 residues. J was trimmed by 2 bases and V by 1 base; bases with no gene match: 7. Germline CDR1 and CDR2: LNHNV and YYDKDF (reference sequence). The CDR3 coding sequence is TGTGCCACCAGCAGAGTTCCCCCGGGACAGGGGGCCTACGAGCAGTACTTC. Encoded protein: CATSRVPPGQGAYEQYF.

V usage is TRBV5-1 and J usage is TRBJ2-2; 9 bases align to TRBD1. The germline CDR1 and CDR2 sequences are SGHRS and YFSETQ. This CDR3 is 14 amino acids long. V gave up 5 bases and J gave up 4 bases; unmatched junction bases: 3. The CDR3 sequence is CASRQGAGTGELFF. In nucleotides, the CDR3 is TGCGCCAGCAGACAGGGGGCGGGCACCGGGGAGCTGTTTTTT.

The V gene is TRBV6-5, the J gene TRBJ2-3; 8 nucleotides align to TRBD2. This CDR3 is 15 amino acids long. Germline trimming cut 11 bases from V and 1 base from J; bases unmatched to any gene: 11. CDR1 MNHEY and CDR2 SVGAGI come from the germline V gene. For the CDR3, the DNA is TGTGCCTTCCCGGGCGGGGGGCCATGCACAGATACGCAGTATTTT. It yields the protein CAFPGGGPCTDTQYF.

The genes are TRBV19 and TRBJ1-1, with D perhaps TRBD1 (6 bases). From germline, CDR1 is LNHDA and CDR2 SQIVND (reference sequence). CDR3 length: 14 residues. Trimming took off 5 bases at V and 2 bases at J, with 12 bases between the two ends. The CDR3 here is CASSAMGQNTEAFF. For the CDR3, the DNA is TGTGCCAGTAGTGCCATGGGACAAAACACTGAAGCTTTCTTT.

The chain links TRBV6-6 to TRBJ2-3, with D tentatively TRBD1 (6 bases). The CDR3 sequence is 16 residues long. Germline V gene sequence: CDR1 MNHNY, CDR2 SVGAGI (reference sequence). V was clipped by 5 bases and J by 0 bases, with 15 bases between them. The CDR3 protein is CASSKRDTTSTDTQYF. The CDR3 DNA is TGTGCCAGCAGTAAGAGGGACACCACTAGCACAGATACGCAGTATTTT.